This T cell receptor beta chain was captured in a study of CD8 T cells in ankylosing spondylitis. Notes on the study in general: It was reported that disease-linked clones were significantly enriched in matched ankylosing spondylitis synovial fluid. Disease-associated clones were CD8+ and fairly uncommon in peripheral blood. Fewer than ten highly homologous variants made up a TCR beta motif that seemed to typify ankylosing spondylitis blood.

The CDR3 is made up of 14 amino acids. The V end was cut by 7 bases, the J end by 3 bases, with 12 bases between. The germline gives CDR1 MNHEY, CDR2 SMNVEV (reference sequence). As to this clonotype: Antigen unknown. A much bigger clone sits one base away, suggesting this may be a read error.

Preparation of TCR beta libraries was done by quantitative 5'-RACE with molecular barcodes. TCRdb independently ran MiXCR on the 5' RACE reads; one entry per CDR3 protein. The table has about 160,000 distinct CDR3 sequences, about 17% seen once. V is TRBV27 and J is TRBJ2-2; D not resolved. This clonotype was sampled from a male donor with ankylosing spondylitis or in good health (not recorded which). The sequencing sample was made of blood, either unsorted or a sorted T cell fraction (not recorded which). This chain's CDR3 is CASIIKADTGELFF. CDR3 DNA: TGTGCCAGCATCATAAAAGCTGACACCGGGGAGCTGTTTTTT.